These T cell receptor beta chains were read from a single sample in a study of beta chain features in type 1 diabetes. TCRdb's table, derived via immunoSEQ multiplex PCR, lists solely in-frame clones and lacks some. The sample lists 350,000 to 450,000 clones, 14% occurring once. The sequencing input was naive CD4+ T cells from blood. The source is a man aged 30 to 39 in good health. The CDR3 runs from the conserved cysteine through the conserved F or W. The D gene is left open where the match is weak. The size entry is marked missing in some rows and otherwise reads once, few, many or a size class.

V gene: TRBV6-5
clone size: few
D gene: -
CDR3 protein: CASSYGWGQETQYF

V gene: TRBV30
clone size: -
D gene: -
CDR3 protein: CAWSVRFNTEAFF

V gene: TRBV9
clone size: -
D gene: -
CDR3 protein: CASSPGDTQYF

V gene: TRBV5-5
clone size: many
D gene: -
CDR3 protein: CASSLQGQLLAKNIQYF

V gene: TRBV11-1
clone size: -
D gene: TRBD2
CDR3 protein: CASSSQGLANIQYF

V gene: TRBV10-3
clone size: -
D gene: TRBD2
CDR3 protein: CAISGTSASTDTQYF

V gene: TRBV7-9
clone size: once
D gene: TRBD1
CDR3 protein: CASSVTGVGETQYF

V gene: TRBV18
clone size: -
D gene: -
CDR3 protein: CASSPGGLGTGELFF

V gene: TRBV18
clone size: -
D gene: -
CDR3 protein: CASSPRGDETQYF

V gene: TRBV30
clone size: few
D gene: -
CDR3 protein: CAWSARAEAFF

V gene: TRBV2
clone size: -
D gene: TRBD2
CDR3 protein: CASSEIRLADNEQFF

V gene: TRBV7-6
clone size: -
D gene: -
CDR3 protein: CASSLGATANTGELFF

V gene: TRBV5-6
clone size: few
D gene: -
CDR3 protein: CASSFWGRTDTQYF

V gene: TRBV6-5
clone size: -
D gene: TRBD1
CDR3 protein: CASSLGQGIGYTF

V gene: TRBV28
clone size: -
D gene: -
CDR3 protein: CASSIETVPNTIYF

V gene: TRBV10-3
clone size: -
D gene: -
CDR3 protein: CAISESSVRASEQFF

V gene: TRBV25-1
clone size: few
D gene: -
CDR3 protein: CASSENHLMNYGYTF

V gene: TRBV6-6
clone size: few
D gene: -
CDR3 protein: CASCESGGGQTYEQYF

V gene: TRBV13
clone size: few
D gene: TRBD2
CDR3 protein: CASSPRRETSTGELFF

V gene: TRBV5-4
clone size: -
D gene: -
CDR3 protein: CASSWPVGTEAFF